One and the same sample provided the 8 T cell receptor beta chains below, sequenced in a study of CD8 T cells in ankylosing spondylitis. From the 5' RACE reads, TCRdb called clonotypes with MiXCR, one entry per CDR3 protein. The sample has approximately 200,000 distinct CDR3 sequences, roughly 13% seen once. Sequenced input: blood, either unsorted or a sorted T cell fraction (not recorded which). The source of these receptors is a female donor with ankylosing spondylitis or in good health (not recorded which).

In its sample, this clonotype was seen many times. CDR3 residues: CASSSIGRGLAGHTDTQYF. In DNA, the CDR3 is TGTGCCAGCAGTTCAATAGGCCGGGGACTAGCGGGACACACAGATACGCAGTATTTT. V usage is TRBV11-1 and J usage is TRBJ2-3; 13 nucleotides line up with TRBD2. Losses at the gene ends were 6 bases for V and 2 bases for J; bases not matched to a gene: 14. The CDR3 runs to 19 residues. The germline V gene has CDR1 SGHAT and CDR2 FQDESV (reference sequence). Filled out from reference TRBV11-1 and TRBJ2-3, the complete variable domain reads EAEVAQSPRYKITEKSQAVAFWCDPISGHATLYWYRQILGQGPELLVQFQDESVVDDSQLPKDRFSAERLKGVDSTLKIQPAELGDSAMYLCASSSIGRGLAGHTDTQYFGPGTRLTVL.

The table lists this clonotype with a few counts. This chain connects TRBV7-2 to TRBJ2-4; TRBD2 matches at 7 bases. This CDR3 region has 15 residues. The germline V gene has CDR1 SGHTA and CDR2 FQGNSA. The V and J ends lost 6 bases and 6 bases, in that order; junction bases with no gene match: 11. The CDR3 loop is CASRISGSPGNIQYF. The CDR3 DNA follows: TGTGCCAGCAGAATTAGCGGGTCCCCTGGAAACATTCAGTACTTC.

This clonotype was recorded many times. V gene TRBV29-1 combines with J gene TRBJ2-3, with D possibly TRBD2 on 6 matching bases. The germline CDR1 and CDR2 sequences are SQVTM and ANQGSEA. The length of the CDR3 is 14 residues. The V gene lost 7 bases and the J gene lost 2 bases, with 16 bases spanning the gap. The CDR3 DNA follows: TGCAGCGCCAAGCGGGTGGGGTACACAGATACGCAGTATTTT. It is translated as CSAKRVGYTDTQYF.

This clonotype was seen repeatedly, ten times or more. The CDR3: CSARAGTSGRHEQYF. CDR3 coding DNA: TGCAGTGCTAGAGCAGGGACTAGCGGGAGACACGAGCAGTACTTC. The chain links TRBV20-1 to TRBJ2-7, with TRBD2 matching over 14 bases. The CDR3 is made up of 15 amino acids. CDR1 and CDR2 (germline): DFQATT, SNEGSKA (reference sequence). Germline trimming cut 1 base from V and 5 bases from J; bases unmatched to any gene: 4.

At least ten counts were recorded for this clonotype. CDR3 sequence (DNA): TGTGCCAGCAGTTATTCGTCCGGACAGGCCTATGGCTACACCTTC. Encoded protein: CASSYSSGQAYGYTF. This rearrangement joins TRBV6-5 to TRBJ1-2, with 7 bases aligning to TRBD1. CDR1 is MNHEY, CDR2 SVGAGI, per germline. This CDR3 is 15 amino acids long. Trimming cost V 3 bases and J 4 bases; bases outside gene matches: 8.

This clonotype appeared many times. V and J are TRBV10-3 and TRBJ2-1, with 10 bases matching TRBD2. Germline CDR1 and CDR2: ENHRY and SYGVKD. The V and J ends lost 4 bases and 6 bases, in that order; junction bases with no gene match: 6. There are 15 residues in the CDR3. The CDR3 sequence: CAISVASGRGNEQFF. The CDR3 nucleotides are TGTGCCATCAGTGTCGCTAGCGGGAGAGGCAATGAGCAGTTCTTC.

The rearrangement uses TRBV12-3 or TRBV12-4 and TRBJ2-1, with D possibly being TRBD2 (6 bases). The CDR3 is made up of 12 amino acids. The V and J ends lost 7 bases and 9 bases respectively, with 13 bases between them. Here the CDR3 reads CASISPGGEQFF. The CDR3 DNA reads TGTGCCAGCATTTCACCCGGGGGTGAGCAGTTCTTC.

This clonotype was seen many times. CDR3 in DNA: TGTGCCAGCAGCACCGGCAACGAGCAGTACTTC. It translates to CASSTGNEQYF. The chain uses TRBV11-2 and TRBJ2-7; D unresolved. The CDR3 is 11 residues long. Germline V gene sequence: CDR1 SGHAT, CDR2 FQNNGV. V dropped 5 bases and J dropped 5 bases, with 7 bases sitting between them.